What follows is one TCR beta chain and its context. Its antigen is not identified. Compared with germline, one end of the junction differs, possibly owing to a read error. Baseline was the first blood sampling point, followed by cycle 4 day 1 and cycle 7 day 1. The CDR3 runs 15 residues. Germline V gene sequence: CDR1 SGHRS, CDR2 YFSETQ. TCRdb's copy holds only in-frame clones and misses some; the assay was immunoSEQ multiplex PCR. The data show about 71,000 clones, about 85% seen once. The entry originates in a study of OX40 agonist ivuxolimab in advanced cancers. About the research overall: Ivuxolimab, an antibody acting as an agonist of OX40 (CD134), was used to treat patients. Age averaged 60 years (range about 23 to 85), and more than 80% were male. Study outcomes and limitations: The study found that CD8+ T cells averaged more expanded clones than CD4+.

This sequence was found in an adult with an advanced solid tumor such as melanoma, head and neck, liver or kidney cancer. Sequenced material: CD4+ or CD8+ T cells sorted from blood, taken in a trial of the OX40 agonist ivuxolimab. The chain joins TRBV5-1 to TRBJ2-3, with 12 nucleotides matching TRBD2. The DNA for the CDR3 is TGCGCCAGCAGCTTGGAGGGGACTAGCGGGTCCCTTACAGATTTT. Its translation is CASSLEGTSGSLTDF.